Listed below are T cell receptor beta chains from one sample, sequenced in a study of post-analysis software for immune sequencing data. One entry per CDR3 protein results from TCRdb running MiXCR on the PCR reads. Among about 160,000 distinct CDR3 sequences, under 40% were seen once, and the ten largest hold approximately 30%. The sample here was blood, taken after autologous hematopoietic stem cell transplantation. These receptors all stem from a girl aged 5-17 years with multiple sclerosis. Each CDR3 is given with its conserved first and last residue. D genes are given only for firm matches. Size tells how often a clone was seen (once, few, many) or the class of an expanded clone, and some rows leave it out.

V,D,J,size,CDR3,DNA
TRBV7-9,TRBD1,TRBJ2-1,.,CASSSGQGGYNEQFF,TGTGCCAGCAGCTCGGGACAGGGGGGCTACAATGAGCAGTTCTTC
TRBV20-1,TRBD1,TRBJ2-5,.,CSAREEDRGQETQYF,TGCAGTGCTAGAGAAGAGGACAGGGGGCAAGAGACCCAGTACTTC
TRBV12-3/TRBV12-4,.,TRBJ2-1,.,CASSAPRDSPYNEQFF,TGTGCCAGCAGTGCACCCCGGGACTCACCCTACAATGAGCAGTTCTTC
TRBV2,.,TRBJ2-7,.,CASSEFGGGSPYEQYF,TGTGCCAGCAGTGAGTTTGGTGGCGGGTCCCCGTACGAGCAGTACTTC
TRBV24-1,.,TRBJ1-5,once,CATSDKTVPSNQPQHF,TGTGCCACCAGTGACAAGACAGTCCCGAGCAATCAGCCCCAGCATTTT
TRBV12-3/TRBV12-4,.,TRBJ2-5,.,CAGSERRETQYF,TGTGCCGGCAGCGAGAGGAGGGAGACCCAGTACTTC
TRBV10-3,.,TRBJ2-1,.,CAISDGGLEGWEQFF,TGTGCCATCAGTGATGGAGGGCTAGAGGGTTGGGAGCAGTTCTTC
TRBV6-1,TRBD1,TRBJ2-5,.,CASTRAGQVEETQYF,TGTGCCAGCACAAGGGCGGGACAGGTTGAAGAGACCCAGTACTTC
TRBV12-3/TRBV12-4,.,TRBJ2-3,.,CASSLGPGDTQYF,TGTGCCAGCAGTCTAGGCCCCGGAGATACGCAGTATTTT
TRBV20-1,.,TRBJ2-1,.,CSASGTRGYNEQFF,TGCAGTGCTAGTGGGACCCGCGGTTACAATGAGCAGTTCTTC
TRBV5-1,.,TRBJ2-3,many,CASSLGQLGDTQYF,TGCGCCAGCAGCTTGGGACAGTTGGGAGATACGCAGTATTTT
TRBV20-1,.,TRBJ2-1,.,CSGIDRKIYNEQFF,TGCAGTGGGATTGACAGGAAAATCTACAATGAGCAGTTCTTC
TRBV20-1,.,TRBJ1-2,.,CSARDRTSRNYGYTF,TGCAGTGCTAGAGACCGGACCTCCCGTAACTATGGCTACACCTTC
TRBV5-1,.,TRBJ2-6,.,CASSLQGPSLVGANVLTF,TGCGCCAGCAGCTTGCAGGGCCCCAGCCTAGTTGGGGCCAACGTCCTGACTTTC
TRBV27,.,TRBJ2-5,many,CASSLSGQAQETQYF,TGTGCCAGCAGTTTATCGGGCCAGGCCCAAGAGACCCAGTACTTC
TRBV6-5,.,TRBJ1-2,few,CASSPSRDYGYTF,TGTGCCAGCAGCCCCTCGAGGGATTATGGCTACACCTTC
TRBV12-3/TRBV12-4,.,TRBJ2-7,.,CASSPTGTDRDEQYF,TGTGCCAGCAGCCCCACAGGTACGGACCGGGACGAGCAGTACTTC
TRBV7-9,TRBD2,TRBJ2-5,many,CASSLSAGVEETQYF,TGTGCCAGCAGCTTATCAGCGGGAGTGGAAGAGACCCAGTACTTC
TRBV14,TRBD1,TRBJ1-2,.,CASSLLRGAGDGYTF,TGTGCCAGCAGCCTTCTCAGGGGGGCCGGCGATGGCTACACCTTC
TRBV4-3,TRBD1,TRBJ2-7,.,CASSQFTGTGNSYERYF,TGCGCCAGCAGCCAATTCACCGGGACAGGAAACTCCTACGAGCGGTACTTC
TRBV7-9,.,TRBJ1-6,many,CASSLHRAGVRSPLHF,TGTGCCAGCAGCTTACACAGGGCCGGGGTTAGATCACCCCTCCACTTT
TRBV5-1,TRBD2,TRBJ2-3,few,CASRTSGRPDTQYF,TGCGCCAGCCGGACTAGCGGGAGGCCAGATACGCAGTATTTT
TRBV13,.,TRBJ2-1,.,CASSLESREQFF,TGTGCCAGCAGCTTAGAGTCCAGGGAGCAGTTCTTC
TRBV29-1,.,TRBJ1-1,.,CSVHGGNWNTEAFF,TGCAGCGTTCATGGGGGGAACTGGAACACTGAAGCTTTCTTT
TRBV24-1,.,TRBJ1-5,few,CATSDLKSGEYSNQPQHF,TGTGCCACCAGTGATTTAAAATCAGGGGAGTATAGCAATCAGCCCCAGCATTTT
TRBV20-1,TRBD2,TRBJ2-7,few,CSARKPGLAMYEQYF,TGCAGTGCTAGGAAACCGGGACTAGCGATGTACGAGCAGTACTTC
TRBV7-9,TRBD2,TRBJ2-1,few,CASSPKWLADSYNEQFF,TGTGCCAGCAGCCCGAAGTGGCTAGCGGACTCCTACAATGAGCAGTTCTTC
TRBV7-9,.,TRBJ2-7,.,CASSLASGLSSHEQYF,TGTGCCAGCAGCTTAGCAAGCGGCCTATCCTCCCACGAGCAGTACTTC
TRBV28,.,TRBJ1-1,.,CVTLEAGRGGDTEAFF,TGTGTCACCCTAGAGGCAGGCCGTGGAGGGGACACTGAAGCTTTCTTT
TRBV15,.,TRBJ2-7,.,CATSRGPDYNEQYF,TGTGCCACCAGCAGAGGCCCTGATTACAATGAGCAGTACTTC
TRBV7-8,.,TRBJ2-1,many,CASSLARPSSYNEQFF,TGTGCCAGCAGCTTAGCGAGGCCGAGCTCCTACAATGAGCAGTTCTTC
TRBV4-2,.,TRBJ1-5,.,CASSRTAGRSNQPQHF,TGTGCCAGCAGCCGAACGGCGGGGAGGAGCAATCAGCCCCAGCATTTT
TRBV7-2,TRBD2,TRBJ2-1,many,CASSLALAGGGYNEQFF,TGTGCCAGCAGCTTAGCACTAGCGGGAGGTGGCTACAATGAGCAGTTCTTC
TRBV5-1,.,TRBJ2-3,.,CASSLGVSDGADTQYF,TGCGCCAGCAGCTTGGGGGTGAGTGACGGTGCAGATACGCAGTATTTT
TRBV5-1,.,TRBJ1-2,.,CASSFRDAESRGYTF,TGCGCCAGCAGCTTCCGGGACGCCGAATCCCGAGGCTACACCTTC
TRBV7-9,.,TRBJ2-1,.,CASSLEGNEQFF,TGTGCCAGCAGCTTAGAGGGGAATGAGCAGTTCTTC
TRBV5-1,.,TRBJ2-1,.,CASSLPGWARSEQFF,TGCGCCAGCAGCTTACCCGGGTGGGCTCGGAGTGAGCAGTTCTTC
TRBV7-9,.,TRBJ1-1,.,CASSLAQGTEAFF,TGTGCCAGCAGCTTAGCACAAGGGACTGAAGCTTTCTTT
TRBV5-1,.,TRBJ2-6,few,CASSLGGTGSANVLTF,TGCGCCAGCAGCTTGGGCGGTACAGGGAGTGCCAACGTCCTGACTTTC